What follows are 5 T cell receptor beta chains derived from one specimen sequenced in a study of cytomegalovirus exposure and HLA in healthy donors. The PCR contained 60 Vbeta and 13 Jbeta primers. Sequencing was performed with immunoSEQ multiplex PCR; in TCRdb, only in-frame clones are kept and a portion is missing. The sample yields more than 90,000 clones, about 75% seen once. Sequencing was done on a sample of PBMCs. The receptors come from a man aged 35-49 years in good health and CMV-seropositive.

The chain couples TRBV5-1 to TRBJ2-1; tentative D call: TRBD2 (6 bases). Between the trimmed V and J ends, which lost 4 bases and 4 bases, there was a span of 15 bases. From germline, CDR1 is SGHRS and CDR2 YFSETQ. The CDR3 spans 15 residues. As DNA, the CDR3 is TGCGCCAGCAGCCGGGACTCCCTGAGTTACAATGAGCAGTTCTTC. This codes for CASSRDSLSYNEQFF.

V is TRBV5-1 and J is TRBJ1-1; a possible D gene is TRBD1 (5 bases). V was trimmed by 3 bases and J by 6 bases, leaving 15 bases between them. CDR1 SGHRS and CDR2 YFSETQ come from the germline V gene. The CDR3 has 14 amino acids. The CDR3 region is CASSSGLGGAEAFF. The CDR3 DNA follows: TGCGCCAGCAGCTCGGGCCTCGGGGGGGCTGAAGCTTTCTTT. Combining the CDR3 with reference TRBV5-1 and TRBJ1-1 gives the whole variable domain KAGVTQTPRYLIKTRGQQVTLSCSPISGHRSVSWYQQTPGQGLQFLFEYFSETQRNKGNFPGRFSGRQFSNSRSEMNVSTLELGDSALYLCASSSGLGGAEAFFGQGTRLTVV.

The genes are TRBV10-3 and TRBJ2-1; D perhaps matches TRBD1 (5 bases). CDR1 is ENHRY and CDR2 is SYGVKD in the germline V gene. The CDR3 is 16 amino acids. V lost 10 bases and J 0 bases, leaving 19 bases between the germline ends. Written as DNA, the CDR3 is TGTGCCACCCAAACCTGGGGCTCCAGCTCCTACAATGAGCAGTTCTTC. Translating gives CATQTWGSSSYNEQFF.

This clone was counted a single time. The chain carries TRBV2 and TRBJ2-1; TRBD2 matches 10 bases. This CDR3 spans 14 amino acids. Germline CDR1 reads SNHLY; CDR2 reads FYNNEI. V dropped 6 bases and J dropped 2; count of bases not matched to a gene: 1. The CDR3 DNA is TGTGCCAGCAGCCTAGCGGGGGCCTACAATGAGCAGTTCTTC. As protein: CASSLAGAYNEQFF. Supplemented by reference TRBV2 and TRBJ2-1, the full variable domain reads EPEVTQTPSHQVTQMGQEVILRCVPISNHLYFYWYRQILGQKVEFLVSFYNNEISEKSEIFDDQFSVERPDGSNFTLKIRSTKLEDSAMYFCASSLAGAYNEQFFGPGTRLTVL.

CDR3: CASTPTISGGADTQYF. Written as DNA, the CDR3 is TGCGCCAGCACCCCTACAATCAGCGGGGGGGCAGATACGCAGTATTTT. The chain links TRBV5-1 to TRBJ2-3; TRBD2 aligns across 10 bases. CDR3 size: 16 residues. Germline V CDR1 and CDR2: SGHRS, YFSETQ. The ends lost 6 bases at V and 4 bases at J; junction bases unmatched: 11.